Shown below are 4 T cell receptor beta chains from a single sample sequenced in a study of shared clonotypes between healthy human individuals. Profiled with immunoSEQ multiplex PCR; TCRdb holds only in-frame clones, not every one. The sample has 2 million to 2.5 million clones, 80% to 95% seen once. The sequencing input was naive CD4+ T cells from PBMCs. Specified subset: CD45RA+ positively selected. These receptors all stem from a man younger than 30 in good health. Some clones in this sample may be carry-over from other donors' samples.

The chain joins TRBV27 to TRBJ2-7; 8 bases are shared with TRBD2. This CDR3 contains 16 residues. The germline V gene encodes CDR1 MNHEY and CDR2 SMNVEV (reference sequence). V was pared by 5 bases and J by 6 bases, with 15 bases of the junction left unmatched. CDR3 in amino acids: CASSVALAGLPSEQYF. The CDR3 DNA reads TGTGCCAGCAGTGTGGCGCTAGCGGGCCTACCCTCCGAGCAGTACTTC.

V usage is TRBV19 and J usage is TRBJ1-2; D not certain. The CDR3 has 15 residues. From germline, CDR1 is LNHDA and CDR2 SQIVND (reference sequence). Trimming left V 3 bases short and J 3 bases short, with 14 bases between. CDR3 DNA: TGTGCCAGTAGTATTCAGACAAGTTCAGACTATGGCTACACCTTC. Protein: CASSIQTSSDYGYTF.

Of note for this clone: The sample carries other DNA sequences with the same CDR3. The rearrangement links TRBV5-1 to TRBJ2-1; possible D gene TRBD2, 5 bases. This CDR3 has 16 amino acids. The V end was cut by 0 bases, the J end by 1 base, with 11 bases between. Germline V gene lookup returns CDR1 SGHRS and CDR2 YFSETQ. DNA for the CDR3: TGCGCCAGCAGCTTGGCGGCGGGCCGGTCCTACAATGAGCAGTTCTTC. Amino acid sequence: CASSLAAGRSYNEQFF.

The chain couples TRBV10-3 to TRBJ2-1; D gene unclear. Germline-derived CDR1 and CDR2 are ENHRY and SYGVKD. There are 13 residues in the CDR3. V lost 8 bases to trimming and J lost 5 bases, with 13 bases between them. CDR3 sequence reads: CAIWPGPDNEQFF. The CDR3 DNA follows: TGTGCCATCTGGCCAGGACCCGACAATGAGCAGTTCTTC.